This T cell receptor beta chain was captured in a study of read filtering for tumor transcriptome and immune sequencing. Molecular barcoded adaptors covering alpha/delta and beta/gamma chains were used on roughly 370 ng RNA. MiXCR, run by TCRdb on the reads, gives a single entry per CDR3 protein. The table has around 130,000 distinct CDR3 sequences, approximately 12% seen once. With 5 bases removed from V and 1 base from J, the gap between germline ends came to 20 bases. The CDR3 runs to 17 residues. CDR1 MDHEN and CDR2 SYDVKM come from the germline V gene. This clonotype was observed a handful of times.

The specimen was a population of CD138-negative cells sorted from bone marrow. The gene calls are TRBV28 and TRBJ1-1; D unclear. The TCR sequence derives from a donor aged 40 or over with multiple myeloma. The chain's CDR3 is CASSPTPHQNENTEAFF. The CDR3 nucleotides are TGTGCCAGCAGTCCCACTCCACACCAAAATGAGAACACTGAAGCTTTCTTT.